Listed below are T cell receptor beta chains from one sample, sequenced in a study of shared clonotypes between healthy human individuals. Data came from immunoSEQ multiplex PCR; TCRdb stores just in-frame clones and leaves some out. The repertoire consists of 2,500,000 or so clones, with about 92% occurring once and the leading ten covering roughly 0.15%. The specimen was naive CD4+ T cells sorted from blood. Receptors were obtained from a man between 18 and 35 years old in good health. The CDR3 runs from the conserved cysteine through the conserved F or W. Fields, in order: clone size, V gene, J gene, D gene, CDR3 protein, CDR3 DNA. D genes are given only for firm matches. Clone size is stated in some rows and not others, as once, few, many or a class when expanded.

abundance: few
v_gene: TRBV5-4
j_gene: TRBJ1-1
d_gene: -
CDR3aa: CASSLAQGTEAFF
CDR3nt: TGTGCCAGCAGCTTGGCGCAGGGTACTGAAGCTTTCTTT

abundance: -
v_gene: TRBV28
j_gene: TRBJ2-5
d_gene: -
CDR3aa: CASSRIRGSAAQYF
CDR3nt: TGTGCCAGCAGCCGTATCAGGGGCTCCGCGGCCCAGTACTTC

abundance: -
v_gene: TRBV5-1
j_gene: TRBJ2-7
d_gene: TRBD1
CDR3aa: CASSARTGNYEQYF
CDR3nt: TGCGCCAGCAGCGCCCGGACAGGGAATTACGAGCAGTACTTC

abundance: -
v_gene: TRBV30
j_gene: TRBJ2-7
d_gene: -
CDR3aa: CAWSGTIAAYEQYF
CDR3nt: TGTGCCTGGAGTGGCACCATAGCGGCCTACGAGCAGTACTTC

abundance: -
v_gene: TRBV30
j_gene: TRBJ2-7
d_gene: TRBD1
CDR3aa: CAWNTRDRVSYEQYF
CDR3nt: TGTGCCTGGAACACCCGGGACAGGGTTTCCTACGAGCAGTACTTC

abundance: once
v_gene: TRBV6-4
j_gene: TRBJ1-2
d_gene: -
CDR3aa: CASSDSKASYGYTF
CDR3nt: TGTGCCAGCAGTGACTCGAAAGCGAGCTATGGCTACACCTTC

abundance: once
v_gene: TRBV7-3
j_gene: TRBJ2-1
d_gene: -
CDR3aa: CASSIDTGGFNEQFF
CDR3nt: TGTGCCAGCAGCATCGACACCGGAGGCTTCAATGAGCAGTTCTTC

abundance: once
v_gene: TRBV27
j_gene: TRBJ2-7
d_gene: -
CDR3aa: CASSSPTGTKLSYEQYF
CDR3nt: TGTGCCAGCAGTTCCCCCACCGGGACAAAGCTCTCCTACGAGCAGTACTTC

abundance: -
v_gene: TRBV27
j_gene: TRBJ1-5
d_gene: -
CDR3aa: CASSLRGPQPQHF
CDR3nt: TGTGCCAGCAGTTTACGGGGACCGCAGCCCCAGCATTTT

abundance: -
v_gene: TRBV10-1
j_gene: TRBJ1-3
d_gene: -
CDR3aa: CASRDGVVTGNTIYF
CDR3nt: TGCGCCAGCAGGGACGGCGTAGTTACTGGAAACACCATATATTTT

abundance: -
v_gene: TRBV7-2
j_gene: TRBJ2-1
d_gene: -
CDR3aa: CASSSRGRPYNEQFF
CDR3nt: TGTGCCAGCAGCTCGAGGGGACGTCCCTACAATGAGCAGTTCTTC

abundance: once
v_gene: TRBV4-1
j_gene: TRBJ2-1
d_gene: -
CDR3aa: CASSPAGGGGSYNEQFF
CDR3nt: TGCGCCAGCAGCCCGGCAGGTGGTGGGGGGTCCTACAATGAGCAGTTCTTC